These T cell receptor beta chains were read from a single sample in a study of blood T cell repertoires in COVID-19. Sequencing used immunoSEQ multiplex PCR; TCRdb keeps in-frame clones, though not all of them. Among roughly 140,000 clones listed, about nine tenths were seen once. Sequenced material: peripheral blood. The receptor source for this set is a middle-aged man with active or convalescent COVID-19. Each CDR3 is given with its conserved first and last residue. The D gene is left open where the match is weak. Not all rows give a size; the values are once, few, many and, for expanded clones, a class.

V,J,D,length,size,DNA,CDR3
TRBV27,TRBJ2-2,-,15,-,TGTGCCAGCAGTCCGACTAGAAAGGACACCGGGGAGCTGTTTTTT,CASSPTRKDTGELFF
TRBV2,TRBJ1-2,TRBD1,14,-,TGTGCCAGCAGGCGAGGGACAGGGGAATATGGCTACACCTTC,CASRRGTGEYGYTF
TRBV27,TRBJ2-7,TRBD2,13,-,TGTGCCAGCAGTTTCACTAGCGGCCTCGAGCAGTACTTC,CASSFTSGLEQYF
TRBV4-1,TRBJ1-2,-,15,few,TGCGCCAGCAGCCAAGAAGCGCAGGGAACGGGCGGCTACACCTTC,CASSQEAQGTGGYTF
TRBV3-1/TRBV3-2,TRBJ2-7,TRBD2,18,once,TGTGCCAGCAGCCAAGTGGGGACTAGCGGGGGGGGTTCCCACGAGCAGTACTTC,CASSQVGTSGGGSHEQYF
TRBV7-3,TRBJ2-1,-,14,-,TGTGCCAGCAGCTTAAATGAGGTGATCAATGAGCAGTTCTTC,CASSLNEVINEQFF
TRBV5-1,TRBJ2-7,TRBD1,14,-,TGCGCCAGCAGCTTGGACAGGGGGAGGTACGAGCAGTACTTC,CASSLDRGRYEQYF
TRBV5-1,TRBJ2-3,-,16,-,TGCGCCAGCAGCTACTCGGGGGGCGGCCACACAGATACGCAGTATTTT,CASSYSGGGHTDTQYF
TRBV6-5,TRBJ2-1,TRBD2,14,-,TGTGCCGCACAGCGGGAGAGGTCCTACAATGAGCAGTTCTTC,CAAQRERSYNEQFF
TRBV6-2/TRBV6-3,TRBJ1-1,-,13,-,TGTGCCAGCAGTTACAGGGCGGGCGGTGAAGCTTTCTTT,CASSYRAGGEAFF
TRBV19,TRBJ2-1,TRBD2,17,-,TGTGCCAGTAGTATAGAGCTAGCGGGAGGCAGGTACAATGAGCAGTTCTTC,CASSIELAGGRYNEQFF
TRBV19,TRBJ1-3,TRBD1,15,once,TGTGCCAGTAGTAGGGACAGGGGCACTGGAAACACCATATATTTT,CASSRDRGTGNTIYF
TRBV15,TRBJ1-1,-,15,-,TGTGCCACCAGCAGAGCTCCCAGGGTGAACACTGAAGCTTTCTTT,CATSRAPRVNTEAFF
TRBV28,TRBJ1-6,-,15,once,TGTGCCAGCAGTAAGCGGTCAGGTTCTGGTTCACCCCTCCACTTT,CASSKRSGSGSPLHF
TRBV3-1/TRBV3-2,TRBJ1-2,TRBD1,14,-,TGTGCCAGCAGCCCCCGGGACAGCGCCTATGGCTACACCTTC,CASSPRDSAYGYTF
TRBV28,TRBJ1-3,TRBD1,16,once,TGTGCCAGCAGTGGGCCCCGCAGGGGGCATGGAAACACCATATATTTT,CASSGPRRGHGNTIYF
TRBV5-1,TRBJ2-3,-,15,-,TGCGCCAGCAGCTTTCTGGGGGCGACCACAGATACGCAGTATTTT,CASSFLGATTDTQYF
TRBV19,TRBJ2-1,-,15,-,TGTGCCAGTAGTACGGGGATTAGCTCCTACAATGAGCAGTTCTTC,CASSTGISSYNEQFF
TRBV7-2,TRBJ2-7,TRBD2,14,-,TGTGCCAGCAGCTTTGGACTAGATAGGGGCGAGCAGTACTTC,CASSFGLDRGEQYF
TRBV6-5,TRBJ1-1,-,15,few,TGTGCCAGCAGTTACTCGACGCAGGCCGCCACTGAAGCTTTCTTT,CASSYSTQAATEAFF
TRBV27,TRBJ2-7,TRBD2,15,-,TGTGCCAGCAGTACCCCACGGGGGGGTTTCTACGAGCAGTACTTC,CASSTPRGGFYEQYF
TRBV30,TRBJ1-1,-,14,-,TGTGCCTGGAGCGTTACAGGGTTTAACACTGAAGCTTTCTTT,CAWSVTGFNTEAFF
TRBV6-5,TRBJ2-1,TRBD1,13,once,TGTGCCAGCAGCTGGACAGGGGGCATCGAGCAGTTCTTC,CASSWTGGIEQFF
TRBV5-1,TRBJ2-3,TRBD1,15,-,TGCGCCAGCACCACCGACAGGGGAAGCACAGATACGCAGTATTTT,CASTTDRGSTDTQYF
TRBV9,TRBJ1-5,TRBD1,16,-,TGTGCCAGCAGCGCTGGGACAGACGGGTTGGGGCAGCCCCAGCATTTT,CASSAGTDGLGQPQHF
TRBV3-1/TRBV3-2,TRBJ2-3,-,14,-,TGTGCCAGCAGCCTTAGGCGGCGCGCAGATACGCAGTATTTT,CASSLRRRADTQYF